This T cell receptor (beta chain) was sequenced in a study of T-cell reconstitution after alpha-beta-depleted transplantation in children (dated by TCRdb to the mid-2010s). About the study as a whole: The study quantitatively tracked T-cell immune reconstitution after TCRalphabeta/CD19-depleted allogeneic hematopoietic cell transplantation in children using TCR repertoire profiling.

The treatment or condition label on this specimen signifies: allogeneic hematopoietic cell transplantation with graft depleted of TCRalphabeta T cells and CD19 B cells. TCRalphabeta/CD19-depleted allogeneic hematopoietic cell grafts were given to the transplant recipients, all of whom were children. This clonotype was recorded a few times. Its recognized antigen is unknown. Per-base quality was not reported, and no clone a single base away is much larger than it. Taken from cysteine to phenylalanine, the CDR3 has 14 residues. CDR3 DNA is the only sequence kept; it has 42 bases, read in frame from the first base. Relative to germline, V is missing 7 bases and J is missing 6 bases, with 8 bases of the junction outside any gene match. The germline V gene (reference sequence) supplies CDR1 MNHEY and CDR2 SMNVEV. The library came from PCR. TCRdb lists the instrument as Illumina HiSeq 2500. Molecular barcoding was employed in the preparation of TCR libraries, with unique molecular identifiers being used to normalize TCRbeta repertoire quantification. The public reads were quality trimmed at Q25 with fastp and then assembled into clones with MiXCR by TCRdb, keeping productive beta chains. Here each entry gathers all rows of one CDR3 protein and keeps the most common genes and DNA. The sample data list about 610,000 distinct CDR3 sequences, and 20% to 30% of these were observed just once. The top ten clonotypes cover around a third of the sample.

Broader findings and caveats from the paper: Apparently early alphabetaT-cell count recovery about two months after transplant reportedly relied on only several hundred rapidly expanded clones derived from non-depleted graft cells. In some patients, the high TCRbeta diversity seen at day 60 was put down to recipient T cells and intrathymic progenitors that had survived conditioning. Over the following months the frequencies of hyperexpanded clones went down, and after one year T-cell counts and TCRbeta diversity were mostly credited to newly produced T cells.

The chain links TRBV27 with TRBJ1-5, with 8 junctional bases fitting TRBD1. Sequencing was performed on PBMCs, taken before TCRalphabeta/CD19-depleted stem cell transplant. The sequence derives from a boy under three years old with Wiskott-Aldrich syndrome, due to receive a stem cell transplant. CDR3 reads: CASTIRQGSQPQHF. The sequenced DNA: TGTGCCAGCACCATCCGACAGGGGAGTCAGCCCCAGCATTTT.